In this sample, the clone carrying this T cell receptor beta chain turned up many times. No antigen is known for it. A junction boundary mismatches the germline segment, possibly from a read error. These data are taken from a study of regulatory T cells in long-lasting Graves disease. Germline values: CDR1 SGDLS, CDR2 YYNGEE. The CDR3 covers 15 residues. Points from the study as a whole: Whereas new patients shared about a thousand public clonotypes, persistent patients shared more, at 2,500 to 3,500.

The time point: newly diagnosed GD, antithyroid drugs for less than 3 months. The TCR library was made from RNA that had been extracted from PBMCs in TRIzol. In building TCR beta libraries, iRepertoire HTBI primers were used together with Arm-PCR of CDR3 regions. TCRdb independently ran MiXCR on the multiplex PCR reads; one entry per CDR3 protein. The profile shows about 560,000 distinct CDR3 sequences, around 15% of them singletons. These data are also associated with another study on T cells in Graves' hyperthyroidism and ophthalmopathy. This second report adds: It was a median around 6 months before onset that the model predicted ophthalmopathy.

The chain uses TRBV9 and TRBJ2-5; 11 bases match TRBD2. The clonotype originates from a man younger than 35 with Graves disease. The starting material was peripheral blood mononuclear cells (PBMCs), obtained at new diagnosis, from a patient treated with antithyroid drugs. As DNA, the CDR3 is TGCGCCAGCAGCGTGGGGACTAGCGGCCTAGAGACCCAGTACTTC. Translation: CASSVGTSGLETQYF.